A single sample gave rise to the 9 T cell receptor beta chains below, sequenced in a study of tumor-infiltrating lymphocytes in localized non-small cell lung cancer. Some clones are missing from TCRdb's copy, which holds only in-frame ones; the method was immunoSEQ multiplex PCR. The data show fewer than 15,000 clones, about 70% seen once. The sample was lung tumor tissue. Receptors were obtained from a human donor with non-small cell lung cancer.

The CDR3 DNA reads as TGTGCCAGCAGCCAAGAGGCAGGATTCGATTCACCCTACGAGCAGTACTTC. This translates into CASSQEAGFDSPYEQYF. The chain is built from TRBV4-2 and TRBJ2-7; D ambiguous. Germline CDR1 LGHNA, CDR2 YNFKEQ. The V end was cut by 0 bases, the J end by 2 bases, with 17 bases between. The length of the CDR3 is 17 residues.

The rearrangement links TRBV7-9 to TRBJ2-5; D may be TRBD1 (5 bases). Germline V CDR1 and CDR2: SEHNR, FQNEAQ (reference sequence). V lost 3 bases to trimming and J lost 0 bases, with 8 bases between them. CDR3 length equals 14 residues. DNA for the CDR3: TGTGCCAGCAGCTTCAAGGGGAACCAAGAGACCCAGTACTTC. This encodes CASSFKGNQETQYF.

The chain joins TRBV18 to TRBJ2-5; possible D gene TRBD2, 6 bases. V dropped 3 bases and J dropped 5 bases, with 22 bases sitting between them. Germline loops: CDR1 KGHSH, CDR2 LQKENI. CDR3 length: 17 residues. CDR3 DNA sequence: TGTGCCAGCTCACCCACCCTACCAGCGGATGGGGGGGAGACCCAGTACTTC. Translated, it gives CASSPTLPADGGETQYF.

V is TRBV19 and J is TRBJ2-7; no definite D call. Germline V gene sequence: CDR1 LNHDA, CDR2 SQIVND (reference sequence). V lost 4 bases to trimming and J lost 5 bases, with 12 bases between them. This CDR3 has 13 residues. The CDR3 region has the DNA TGTGCCAGTAGTACCGGTAGGTCCCACGAGCAGTACTTC. Protein product: CASSTGRSHEQYF. The full variable domain, in which reference TRBV19 and TRBJ2-7 provide the parts outside the CDR3, is DGGITQSPKYLFRKEGQNVTLSCEQNLNHDAMYWYRQDPGQGLRLIYYSQIVNDFQKGDIAEGYSVSREKKESFPLTVTSAQKNPTAFYLCASSTGRSHEQYFGPGTRLTVT.

CDR3 sequence: CASSKRAGTDTQYF. The CDR3 DNA reads as TGTGCCAGCAGCAAGAGGGCCGGGACAGATACGCAGTATTTT. This chain links TRBV11-2 with TRBJ2-3, with D perhaps TRBD2 (5 bases). The CDR3 extends over 14 amino acids. Trimming took 5 bases from V and 3 from J, leaving 12 bases between them. Germline V lookup: CDR1 SGHAT, CDR2 FQNNGV.

The sample holds a few counts of this clone. J is TRBJ1-6 and V is TRBV5-6; D possibly corresponds to TRBD1 (6 bases). Germline CDR1 reads SGHDT; CDR2 reads YYEEEE. This CDR3 contains 15 residues. The V end lost 0 bases, the J end lost 8 bases, and 12 bases lay between the germline ends. This CDR3 reads CASSLAGGADSPLHF. In DNA form, the CDR3 reads TGTGCCAGCAGCTTGGCTGGGGGCGCGGATTCACCCCTCCACTTT.

Relative to its sample, this clone is medium-sized. This chain links TRBV4-2 with TRBJ1-2, with D maybe TRBD1 (5 bases). The germline gives CDR1 LGHNA, CDR2 YNFKEQ. V was pared by 3 bases and J by 4 bases, with 15 bases between. This CDR3 contains 15 residues. CDR3: CASSHKGQAGYGYTF. CDR3 DNA: TGTGCCAGCAGCCACAAGGGGCAGGCGGGCTATGGCTACACCTTC.

The chain uses TRBV6-5 and TRBJ1-1, with a possible D match to TRBD1 (5 bases). V was clipped by 2 bases and J by 0 bases, with 10 bases between them. Germline assignment: CDR1 MNHEY and CDR2 SVGAGI. The CDR3 runs to 15 residues. CDR3 sequence: CASSYQGRMNTEAFF. In DNA form, the CDR3 reads TGTGCCAGCAGTTACCAGGGCAGGATGAACACTGAAGCTTTCTTT.

This clone appeared a single time. V usage is TRBV7-2 and J usage is TRBJ1-3; 9 nucleotides match TRBD1. V shed 5 bases and J 2 bases; nucleotides not matched to a gene: 4. CDR1 is SGHTA and CDR2 is FQGNSA in the germline V gene. The CDR3 sequence is 15 residues long. The CDR3 region has the DNA TGTGCCAGCAGCCAACGACAGGGGGCTGGAAACACCATATATTTT. This gives the protein CASSQRQGAGNTIYF.